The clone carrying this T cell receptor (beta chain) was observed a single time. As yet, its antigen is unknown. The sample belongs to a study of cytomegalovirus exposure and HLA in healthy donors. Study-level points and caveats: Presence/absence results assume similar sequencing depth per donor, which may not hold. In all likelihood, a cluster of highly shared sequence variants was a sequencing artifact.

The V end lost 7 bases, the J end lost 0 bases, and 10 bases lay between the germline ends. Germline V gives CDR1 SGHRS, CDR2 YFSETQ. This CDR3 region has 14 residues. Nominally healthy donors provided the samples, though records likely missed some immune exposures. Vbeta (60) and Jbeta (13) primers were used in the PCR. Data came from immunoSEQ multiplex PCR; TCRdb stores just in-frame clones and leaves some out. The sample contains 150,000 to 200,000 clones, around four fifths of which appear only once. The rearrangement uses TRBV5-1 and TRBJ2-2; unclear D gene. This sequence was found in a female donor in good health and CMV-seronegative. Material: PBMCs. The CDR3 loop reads CASGSGPNTGELFF. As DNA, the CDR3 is TGCGCCAGCGGCTCAGGTCCGAACACCGGGGAGCTGTTTTTT.